This is a list of T cell receptor beta chains from one sample in a study of shared T cell receptors in the human thymus. Sequencing used immunoSEQ multiplex PCR; TCRdb keeps in-frame clones, though not all of them. The profile covers almost 550,000 clones, with about four fifths appearing a single time and 0.01% to 0.015% taken by the ten largest. Separately, the same data were catalogued under a study of human thymus T cells.

Source material: thymocytes. Receptors were obtained from a boy less than two years old with a congenital heart defect. Both conserved end residues are part of each CDR3. Fields, in order: D gene, J gene, clone size, V gene, CDR3 protein, CDR3 DNA. A D gene is named only where the DNA matches it firmly. Some rows mark clone size as missing; the rest say once, few, many or name a class of expanded clone.

TRBD1,TRBJ1-1,NA,TRBV28,CASSSDRGRGTEAFF,TGTGCCAGCAGTTCAGACAGGGGAAGAGGCACTGAAGCTTTCTTT
TRBD2,TRBJ2-1,NA,TRBV4-1,CASSQVGLAGPRSYNEQFF,TGCGCCAGCAGCCAAGTGGGGCTAGCGGGGCCCAGATCCTACAATGAGCAGTTCTTC
TRBD1,TRBJ2-1,NA,TRBV4-1,CASSQEGPAGGMGEQFF,TGCGCCAGCAGCCAAGAGGGCCCGGCAGGGGGCATGGGTGAGCAGTTCTTC
NA,TRBJ1-1,few,TRBV6-1,CASRPAGEAFF,TGTGCCAGCAGGCCGGCGGGGGAAGCTTTCTTT
TRBD2,TRBJ2-7,NA,TRBV27,CASSSSGTPYEQYF,TGTGCCAGCAGCTCCAGCGGGACCCCCTACGAGCAGTACTTC
TRBD1,TRBJ1-5,NA,TRBV5-8,CASSPTGLGNQPQHF,TGTGCCAGCAGCCCGACAGGGTTGGGCAATCAGCCCCAGCATTTT
TRBD1,TRBJ2-2,NA,TRBV5-6,CASSWAGQGSTGELFF,TGTGCCAGCAGCTGGGCCGGACAGGGAAGCACCGGGGAGCTGTTTTTT
TRBD1,TRBJ1-2,NA,TRBV6-6,CASPRRDRANYGYTF,TGTGCCAGCCCCCGCCGGGACAGGGCCAACTATGGCTACACCTTC
TRBD2,TRBJ2-5,NA,TRBV5-6,CASSQGLAGPWTQYF,TGTGCCAGCAGCCAGGGACTAGCGGGACCCTGGACCCAGTACTTC
TRBD1,TRBJ1-5,NA,TRBV27,CASSLHPTGHNQPQHF,TGTGCCAGCAGTTTACACCCGACAGGGCACAATCAGCCCCAGCATTTT
TRBD1,TRBJ1-2,NA,TRBV4-3,CASSQETGVPYGYTF,TGCGCCAGCAGCCAAGAGACAGGGGTCCCCTATGGCTACACCTTC
NA,TRBJ2-7,NA,TRBV7-2,CASSLGRSGATYEQYF,TGTGCCAGCAGCTTAGGGAGGTCAGGGGCAACCTACGAGCAGTACTTC
TRBD1,TRBJ1-2,NA,TRBV7-2,CASRSLDRDCYTF,TGTGCCAGCAGGTCCTTGGACAGGGATTGTTACACCTTC
NA,TRBJ2-1,NA,TRBV6-1,CASSVRLGQRKNNEQFF,TGTGCCAGCAGTGTACGACTGGGCCAGCGGAAAAACAATGAGCAGTTCTTC
TRBD2,TRBJ2-2,NA,TRBV30,CACWKLAEANTGELFF,TGTGCCTGCTGGAAACTAGCGGAAGCGAACACCGGGGAGCTGTTTTTT
TRBD2,TRBJ2-1,NA,TRBV14,CASSQKLAGADEQFF,TGTGCCAGCAGCCAAAAACTAGCGGGAGCGGATGAGCAGTTCTTC